The TCR beta chain described here comes from a study of blood T cells in healthy people across ages (dated by TCRdb to between 2015 and 2016). About the investigation overall: In model experiments, template switching captured roughly one uniquely barcoded TCR beta cDNA molecule for every two T cells. The donors were divided into four age groups: young (average around 17 years), middle-aged (roughly 42), aged (about 61) and long-lived (more than 75). To avoid experimental bias, donors of different ages were spread randomly across the sequencing lanes. Two additional independent replicas of 1 million unique cDNA reads from the same blood draw were analyzed for two donors (one aged 18 to 29 and one aged 80 or older). To track age-related changes in TCR beta repertoire diversity, the study relied on deep sequencing normalized with unique cDNA molecular identifiers.

The CDR1 and CDR2 encoded by the germline V gene (reference sequence) are DFQATT and SNEGSKA. V and J are truncated by 3 bases and 3 bases respectively, leaving an intervening sequence of 9 bases. Reading from cysteine to phenylalanine, the CDR3 counts 13 amino acids. Only the CDR3 part of the read is kept: 39 bases, read in frame from the first base. Receptors were amplified or captured by 5' RACE. Sequencing used an Illumina HiSeq 2500. A second PCR of about 7 to 12 cycles was run with a J-beta primer mix and a sample-barcoded 5' primer. Each TCR beta cDNA molecule received a unique molecular identifier from a template-switch 5' adaptor carrying 12 random nucleotides. At least 2.5 million CDR3-containing paired-end reads were obtained from each sample. The Mint cDNA synthesis kit, primed by a TRBC-specific oligonucleotide, was used to synthesize first-strand cDNA from all RNA. Following uracil-DNA glycosylase treatment, a first 18-cycle PCR with universal primers M1SS and BC2_uni_R was performed on all cDNA. On the study's bioinformatics: Normalization of each sample was performed by random selection of 1 million high-quality reads, each carrying a distinct molecular identifier. Reads sharing molecular identifiers were discarded rather than binned into consensus sequences. CDR3 identification, clonotype clustering and error correction used MiTCR with a Q25 quality threshold and the strictest error-elimination algorithm. Lower-bound total TCR beta diversity was estimated with a nonparametric unseen species model using Euler transformation. TCRdb reworked the public reads: Q25 trimming with fastp, MiXCR clone assembly, productive beta chains retained. CDR3 protein sequences are deduplicated, and each keeps its most common genes and DNA. TCRdb, rather than the study authors, made the V and J calls. In this sample the table shows approximately 1.5 million distinct CDR3 sequences, around 36% of which occur a single time. The ten largest clones take up around 11% of the sample.

The research as a whole found: Because donor CMV infection status was unknown, age-related changes in expanded clonotypes were potentially confounded. As age increased, observed TCR beta diversity per million T cells dropped in a roughly linear way, and a significant reduction was already evident by age around 41. Estimates of total diversity from one million sequenced T cells were regarded as lower bounds and underestimates. The percentage of naive T cells measured by flow cytometry correlated strongly with observed TCR beta diversity. Compared with the aged group, more naive CD4+ T cells, fewer expanded clones and increased TCR diversity were shown by the long-lived group, suggesting age selection. Conclusive comparison of naive and antigen-experienced compartments was prevented by the profiling of bulk unsorted PBMCs.

In its sample, this clonotype was seen a few times. Its antigen is currently not known. Base qualities are not recorded, but no much larger clone differs from it by a single base. The 39 donors, aged about 6 to 95 years, were systemically healthy Caucasian individuals from Russia. Roughly 10 milliliters of peripheral blood were collected from each donor into EDTA-treated Vacutainer tubes. Ficoll-Paque density-gradient centrifugation was used to isolate PBMCs, with at least 6 million per sample. Trizol reagent was used to extract total RNA from the PBMCs, yielding at least 5.5 micrograms per sample. For every donor, flow cytometry on a PBMC aliquot measured the percentage of naive CD45RAhigh/CD27high T cells.

Sequencing was performed on blood. This receptor chain uses TRBV20-1 and TRBJ2-1, with no confidently assigned D gene. This TCR was recovered from a woman aged 30 to 39 in good health. Here is the DNA: TGCAGTGCTAGGAAAACAAACTACAATGAGCAGTTCTTC. It encodes CSARKTNYNEQFF.